The T cell receptor (beta chain) under discussion was sequenced for a study of blood T cell repertoires in COVID-19. Study context: T cells, B-cell-depleted T cells, or PBMCs provided the cDNA or gDNA that served as material.

CDR1 is SGHTS, CDR2 YDEGEE, per germline. The CDR3 sequence is 17 residues long. Trimming cost V 4 bases and J 3 bases, with 22 bases left between them. As handled by the study authors: Amplifying reference gene primers gave estimates of nucleated cell counts. TCRdb's copy holds only in-frame clones and misses some; the assay was immunoSEQ multiplex PCR. D and trimming come from the DNA, and the V and J calls and clone size come from that table. The repertoire consists of 250,000 to 300,000 clones, with around 84% occurring once and the leading ten covering under 5%. Residents of around 24 US areas, aged roughly 18 to 89 years, made up the participants. Clinical history reported by participants formed the basis on which cohorts were assigned.

This TCR was sampled from a man aged 25 to 45 with acute COVID-19. Material for sequencing was PBMCs or T cells enriched from blood (not recorded which). The J gene is TRBJ1-2, the V gene TRBV5-8, with D possibly TRBD1 on 6 matching bases. CDR3 sequence (DNA): TGTGCCAGCAGCAGGGGGGGCCAGAAAAGGAAGTACTATGGCTACACCTTC. Translated, it gives CASSRGGQKRKYYGYTF. Complete variable domain (other parts from reference TRBV5-8 and TRBJ1-2): EAGVTQSPTHLIKTRGQQATLRCSPISGHTSVYWYQQALGLGLQFLLWYDEGEERNRGNFPPRFSGRQFPNYSSELNVNALELEDSALYLCASSRGGQKRKYYGYTFGSGTRLTVV.